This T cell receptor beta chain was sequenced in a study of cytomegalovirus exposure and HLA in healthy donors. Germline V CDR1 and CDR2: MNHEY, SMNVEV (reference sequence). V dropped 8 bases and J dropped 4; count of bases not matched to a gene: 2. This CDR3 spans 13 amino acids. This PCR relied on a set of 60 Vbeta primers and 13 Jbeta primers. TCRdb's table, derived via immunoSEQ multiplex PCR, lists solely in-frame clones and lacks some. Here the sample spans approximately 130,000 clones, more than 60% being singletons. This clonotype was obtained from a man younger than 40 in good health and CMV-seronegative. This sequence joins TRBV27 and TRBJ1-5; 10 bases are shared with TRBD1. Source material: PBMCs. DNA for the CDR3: TGTGCCAGCGGACAGGGGGGAAATCAGCCCCAGCATTTT. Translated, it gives CASGQGGNQPQHF.